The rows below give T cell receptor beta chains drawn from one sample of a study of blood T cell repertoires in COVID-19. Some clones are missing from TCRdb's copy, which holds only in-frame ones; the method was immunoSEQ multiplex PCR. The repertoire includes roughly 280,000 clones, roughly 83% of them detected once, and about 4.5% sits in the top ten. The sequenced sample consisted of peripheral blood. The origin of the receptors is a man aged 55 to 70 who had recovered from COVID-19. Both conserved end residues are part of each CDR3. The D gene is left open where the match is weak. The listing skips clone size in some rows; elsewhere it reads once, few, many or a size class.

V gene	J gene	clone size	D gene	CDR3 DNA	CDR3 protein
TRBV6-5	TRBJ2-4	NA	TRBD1	TGTGCCAGCAAAGGACAGGGAAACATTCAGTACTTC	CASKGQGNIQYF
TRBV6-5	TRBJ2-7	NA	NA	TGTGCCAGCAGGCCTCCTCCGGGACAAGGCTACGAGCAGTACTTC	CASRPPPGQGYEQYF
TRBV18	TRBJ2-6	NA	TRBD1	TGTGCCAGCTCACACCAGACAGGGGCTGGGGCCAACGTCCTGACTTTC	CASSHQTGAGANVLTF
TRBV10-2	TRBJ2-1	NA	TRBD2	TGCGCCAGCAGGGACACTAGCGGAGGCTCCTACAATGAGCAGTTCTTC	CASRDTSGGSYNEQFF
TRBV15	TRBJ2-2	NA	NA	TGTGCCACCAGCAGAGCGGACAGTTGGAGCACCGGGGAGCTGTTTTTT	CATSRADSWSTGELFF
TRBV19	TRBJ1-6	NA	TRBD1	TGTGCCAGAAATGACAGGGTGAGTAATTCACCCCTCCACTTT	CARNDRVSNSPLHF
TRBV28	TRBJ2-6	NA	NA	TGTGCCAGCAGTTCACAGGGAGCTGGGGCCAACGTCCTGACTTTC	CASSSQGAGANVLTF
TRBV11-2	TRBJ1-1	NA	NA	TGTGCCAGCAGCCGTCCCGTTCGGACTGAAGCTTTCTTT	CASSRPVRTEAFF
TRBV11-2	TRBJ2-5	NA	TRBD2	TGTGCCAGCAGCTTGGGACTAGCGGGAGGTTCGGAGACCCAGTACTTC	CASSLGLAGGSETQYF
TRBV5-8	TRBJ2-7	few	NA	TGTGCCAGCAGCTCGGGACACAACTACGAGCAGTACTTC	CASSSGHNYEQYF
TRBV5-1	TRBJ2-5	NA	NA	TGCGCCAGCAGCTTGGGCTCCGGGACTTGGGAGACCCAGTACTTC	CASSLGSGTWETQYF
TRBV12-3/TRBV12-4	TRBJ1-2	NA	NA	TGTGCCAGCAGTAACGACATTGGCGGCTACACCTTC	CASSNDIGGYTF
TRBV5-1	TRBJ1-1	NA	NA	TGCGCCAGCAGCGGTAGTTGGACTGAAGCTTTCTTT	CASSGSWTEAFF
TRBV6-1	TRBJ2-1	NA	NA	TGTGCCAGCAGTGAACGGCGGGTCCCAGGGGACAATGAGCAGTTCTTC	CASSERRVPGDNEQFF
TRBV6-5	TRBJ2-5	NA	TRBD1	TGTGCCAGCAGGCCATCCAGGGGGTCGGAAGAGACCCAGTACTTC	CASRPSRGSEETQYF
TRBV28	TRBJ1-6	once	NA	TGTGCCAGCAGTTTATTCGCCCCCCGGGGGGGAGGCAATTCACCCCTCCACTTT	CASSLFAPRGGGNSPLHF
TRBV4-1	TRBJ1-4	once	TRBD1	TGCGCCAGCAGCCCGGACAGGGAGGAAAAACTGTTTTTT	CASSPDREEKLFF
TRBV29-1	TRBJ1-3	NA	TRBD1	TGCAGCGCTGACAGGGGGGTTGGAAACACCATATATTTT	CSADRGVGNTIYF
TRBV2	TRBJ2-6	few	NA	TGTGCCAGCAGGAGGGATACAGGGCTTAATTCTGGGGCCAACGTCCTGACTTTC	CASRRDTGLNSGANVLTF
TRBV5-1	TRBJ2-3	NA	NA	TGCGCCAGCAGCTTGGCCATGACAGGACCCACAGATACGCAGTATTTT	CASSLAMTGPTDTQYF
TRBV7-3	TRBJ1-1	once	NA	TGTGCCAGCAGCTTAACCGGTGGTGGCACTGAAGCTTTCTTT	CASSLTGGGTEAFF
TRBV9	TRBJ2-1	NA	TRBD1	TGTGCCAGCAGCGTAGTACAGGGGAATGAGCAGTTCTTC	CASSVVQGNEQFF
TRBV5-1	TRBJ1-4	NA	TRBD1	TGCGCCAGCAGCTTTCAGACAGGGGAGAACGAAAAACTGTTTTTT	CASSFQTGENEKLFF
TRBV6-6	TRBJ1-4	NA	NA	TGTGCCAGCAGTTACCCGAGGGAAAAACTGTTTTTT	CASSYPREKLFF
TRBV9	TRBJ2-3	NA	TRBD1	TGTGCCAGCAGCGAGCGGACAGGGCCAACAGATACGCAGTATTTT	CASSERTGPTDTQYF
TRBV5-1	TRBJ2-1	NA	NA	TGCGCCAGCAGCTCTAGCGCCCCCGCCTACAATGAGCAGTTCTTC	CASSSSAPAYNEQFF
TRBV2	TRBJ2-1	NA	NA	TGTGCCAGCAGTGGTGGGAGATACAATGAGCAGTTCTTC	CASSGGRYNEQFF
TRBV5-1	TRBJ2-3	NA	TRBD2	TGCGCCAGCAGCACCCGGACTAGCGGCGCCTCTAGCACAGATACGCAGTATTTT	CASSTRTSGASSTDTQYF
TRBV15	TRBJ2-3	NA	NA	TGTGCCACCAGCTCTCCGGGGAGGAGCACAGATACGCAGTATTTT	CATSSPGRSTDTQYF
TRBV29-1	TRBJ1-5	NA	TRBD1	TGCAGCGTTGAGATTGCAGGGGGTAGTCAGCCCCAGCATTTT	CSVEIAGGSQPQHF
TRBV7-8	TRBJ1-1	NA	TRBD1	TGTGCCAGCAGCTTACGGACAGGTGGAGAAGCTTTCTTT	CASSLRTGGEAFF
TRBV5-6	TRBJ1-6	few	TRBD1	TGTGCCAGCAGCCCCGGACAGGGGGGTAATTCACCCCTCCACTTT	CASSPGQGGNSPLHF
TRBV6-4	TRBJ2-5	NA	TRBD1	TGTGCCAGCTGCCCGAAGAGGGGGCGGCCGGGTCAAGAGACCCAGTACTTC	CASCPKRGRPGQETQYF
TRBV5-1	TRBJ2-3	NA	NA	TGCGCCAGCACCGTCGGGAGTTTTAGCACAGATACGCAGTATTTT	CASTVGSFSTDTQYF
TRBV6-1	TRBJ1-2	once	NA	TGTGCCAGCAGTGAACCCGTCGAGGCTTCCTTC	CASSEPVEASF
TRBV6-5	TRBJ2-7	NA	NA	TGTGCCAGCACCGACGGGGTTAGTGGGCAGTACTTC	CASTDGVSGQYF
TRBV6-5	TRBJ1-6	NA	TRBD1	TGTGCCAGCAGTCCTGGGACAGTCTATAATTCACCCCTCCACTTT	CASSPGTVYNSPLHF
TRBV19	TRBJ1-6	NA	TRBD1	TGTGCCAGTAGTCCCGGACAGGGTAATTCACCCCTCCACTTT	CASSPGQGNSPLHF